These 23 T cell receptor beta chains were sequenced from one sample in a study of T cell repertoires in cytomegalovirus infection. A single record per CDR3 protein comes from TCRdb applying MiXCR to the reads. The data hold more than 500,000 distinct CDR3 sequences, with 16% observed a single time. The sequencing input was CD8+ T cells from PBMCs. The receptor set was obtained from a human donor in good health (CMV status not recorded). Some clones in this sample may be carry-over from other donors' samples.

The table lists this clonotype with many counts. V is TRBV7-6 and J is TRBJ2-7; D remains ambiguous. Germline loops: CDR1 SGHVS, CDR2 FNYEAQ. The CDR3 extends over 13 amino acids. V lost 4 bases and J lost 3, with 10 bases in between. CDR3 region: CASSSTKSYEQYF. For the CDR3, the DNA is TGTGCCAGCAGCTCAACCAAAAGCTACGAGCAGTACTTC.

As concerns this clonotype: A much larger clonotype is one base distant, so this may be a read error. The V and J genes are TRBV6-8 and TRBJ2-7; possible D gene TRBD2, 6 bases. The germline V gene encodes CDR1 MNHGY and CDR2 SAAAGT. The CDR3 runs 15 residues. The CDR3 DNA is TGTGCCAGCAGCACGGGAGCAGTTGGGGTCTACGGGCAGTACTTC. Translated, it gives CASSTGAVGVYGQYF.

CDR3 loop: CASSRLTRSNQPQHF. As DNA, the CDR3 is TGTGCCAGCAGTCGATTGACCCGGAGCAATCAGCCCCAGCATTTT. The genes are TRBV28 and TRBJ1-5; D not resolved. Trimming removed 5 bases at V and 1 base at J, with 12 bases between. The CDR3 has 15 residues. From germline, CDR1 is MDHEN and CDR2 SYDVKM.

This clonotype has only one observation. V usage is TRBV3-1 and J usage is TRBJ2-1, with no clear D. The CDR3 consists of 15 residues. Deletions cut 2 bases from V and 0 bases from J, with 8 bases between. Germline assignment: CDR1 LGHDT and CDR2 YNNKEL (reference sequence). The CDR3 region has the DNA TGTGCCAGCAGCCAACAGCAGAGCTCCTACAATGAGCAGTTCTTC. Residues: CASSQQQSSYNEQFF.

This clonotype was seen repeatedly, ten times or more. The J gene is TRBJ2-1, the V gene TRBV7-3; TRBD2 matches 10 bases. J was trimmed by 5 bases and V by 5 bases; bases with no gene match: 3. There are 14 residues in the CDR3. Germline values: CDR1 SGHTA, CDR2 FQGTGA. The CDR3 reads CASSPAGGNNEQFF. CDR3 coding DNA: TGTGCCAGCAGCCCAGCGGGGGGGAACAATGAGCAGTTCTTC.

Concerning this clonotype itself: An end of the junction does not agree with germline; a read error may underlie this. The chain joins TRBV5-4 to TRBJ1-2; D not resolved. Germline V gene sequence: CDR1 SGHNT, CDR2 YYREEE (reference sequence). This CDR3 spans 16 amino acids. The CDR3 here is CDSSLPLGGPNYGYTF. CDR3 nucleotide sequence: TGTGACAGCAGTTTGCCGCTAGGAGGACCTAACTATGGCTACACCTTC.

V is TRBV15 and J is TRBJ2-7; D call uncertain. The CDR3 covers 13 residues. The V end was cut by 3 bases, the J end by 0 bases, with 6 bases between. Per germline, CDR1 LNHNV and CDR2 YYDKDF (reference sequence). DNA of the CDR3: TGTGCCACCAGCAGTTTCGACTCCTACGAGCAGTACTTC. This gives the protein CATSSFDSYEQYF.

This clonotype was observed many times. V gene TRBV7-8 combines with J gene TRBJ2-6, with D unresolved. CDR3 size: 15 residues. Trimming shortened V by 5 bases and J by 2 bases, and 10 bases separated the two germline ends. The germline CDR1 and CDR2 sequences are SGHVS and FQNEAQ. The CDR3 region is CASSGAGAGANVLTF. The DNA for the CDR3 is TGTGCCAGCAGCGGCGCAGGAGCTGGGGCCAACGTCCTGACTTTC.

Ten or more counts support this clonotype. The junction shows a germline mismatch at one end, possibly a read error. This chain links TRBV20-1 with TRBJ2-7; 10 nucleotides match TRBD1. The CDR3 consists of 14 residues. Germline V gene data show CDR1 as DFQATT and CDR2 as SNEGSKA (reference sequence). CDR3 nucleotide sequence: TGCAGTGCTAGCCAAGGGGGAGGTGGGACAGGGGATCACTTC. Its translation: CSASQGGGGTGDHF.

This clonotype showed up many times. V and J are TRBV6-5 and TRBJ2-7; the D gene is possibly TRBD1 (5 bases). CDR3 size: 14 residues. Trimming left V 2 bases short and J 0 bases short, with 8 bases between. The germline gives CDR1 MNHEY, CDR2 SVGAGI. CDR3 loop: CASSYAGSSYEQYF. DNA of the CDR3: TGTGCCAGCAGTTACGCAGGGTCCTCCTACGAGCAGTACTTC.

The CDR3 nucleotides read TGTGCCAGCAGCCAAGGGTGGGCAGGGAAGGGCGCAGAAGCTTTCTTT. Translation gives CASSQGWAGKGAEAFF. The rearrangement uses TRBV3-1 and TRBJ1-1; a possible D gene is TRBD1 (5 bases). The CDR3 loop spans 16 amino acids. CDR1 and CDR2 from the germline V gene are LGHDT and YNNKEL (reference sequence). V was clipped by 1 base and J by 8 bases, with 20 bases between them. The entire variable domain, with the rest obtained from reference TRBV3-1 and TRBJ1-1, is as follows: DTAVSQTPKYLVTQMGNDKSIKCEQNLGHDTMYWYKQDSKKFLKIMFSYNNKELIINETVPNRFSPKSPDKAHLNLHINSLELGDSAVYFCASSQGWAGKGAEAFFGQGTRLTVV.

The sample holds a few counts of this clonotype. The V and J genes are TRBV20-1 and TRBJ1-5; 8 nucleotides agree with TRBD1. Germline-derived CDR1 and CDR2 are DFQATT and SNEGSKA (reference sequence). The trim removed 1 base at V and 5 bases at J, leaving 10 bases unmatched. The CDR3 contains 16 residues. This CDR3 is CSARGLYGTGDQPQHF. The DNA of the CDR3 is TGCAGTGCTAGAGGTTTATACGGGACAGGTGATCAGCCCCAGCATTTT.

This clonotype was recorded many times. The V call is TRBV28, the J call TRBJ2-3, with a tentative D call TRBD1 (5 bases). There are 16 residues in the CDR3. Germline-derived CDR1 and CDR2 are MDHEN and SYDVKM. Trimming cost V 2 bases and J 2 bases, with 14 bases left between them. CDR3 loop: CASSLNQGTYTDTQYF. The CDR3 coding sequence is TGTGCCAGCAGTTTAAACCAGGGAACATACACAGATACGCAGTATTTT.

The chain uses TRBV5-5 and TRBJ2-7, with 9 bases that match TRBD1. The junction had 6 bases not matched to a gene; V was cut back by 3 bases and J by 2 bases. The germline gives CDR1 SGHKS, CDR2 YYEKEE (reference sequence). This CDR3 has 15 amino acids. The CDR3 DNA is TGTGCCAGCAGCTGGGGACAGGGCGGAACCTACGAGCAGTACTTC. It specifies CASSWGQGGTYEQYF.

This chain uses TRBV9 with TRBJ2-2, with TRBD2 matching 10 bases. This CDR3 has 16 residues. Trimming took 4 bases from V and 2 from J; bases not matched to a gene: 5. Germline CDR1 SGDLS, CDR2 YYNGEE. The CDR3 here is CASSPGLADNTGELFF. The CDR3 nucleotides are TGTGCCAGCAGCCCCGGACTAGCGGATAACACCGGGGAGCTGTTTTTT. Looking up the rest from reference TRBV9 and TRBJ2-2 gives the full variable domain: DSGVTQTPKHLITATGQRVTLRCSPRSGDLSVYWYQQSLDQGLQFLIQYYNGEERAKGNILERFSAQQFPDLHSELNLSSLELGDSALYFCASSPGLADNTGELFFGEGSRLTVL.

The rearrangement links TRBV5-1 to TRBJ2-5; D is undetermined. Germline CDR1 is SGHRS and CDR2 is YFSETQ. V lost 4 bases and J lost 2, with 15 bases in between. The CDR3 has 15 amino acids. The CDR3: CASSGSTGLQETQYF. The CDR3 coding sequence is TGCGCCAGCAGCGGGTCCACCGGCTTGCAAGAGACCCAGTACTTC.

This sequence joins TRBV27 and TRBJ1-2; tentative D call: TRBD1 (6 bases). Looked up from germline, CDR1 is MNHEY and CDR2 is SMNVEV (reference sequence). The CDR3 covers 13 residues. The V and J ends lost 6 bases and 6 bases respectively, with 14 bases between them. CDR3 loop: CASSRRAGDGYTF. The CDR3, as DNA: TGTGCCAGCAGCCGGAGGGCAGGGGATGGCTACACCTTC.

The sample holds many counts of this clonotype. The chain carries TRBV6-1 and TRBJ2-2; TRBD1 matches at 9 bases. Trimming cost V 4 bases and J 5 bases; bases outside gene matches: 8. Germline CDR1 reads MNHNS; CDR2 reads SASEGT. The CDR3 runs 16 residues. CDR3 loop: CASSARGTGRTGELFF. The CDR3 nucleotides are TGTGCCAGCAGTGCGCGAGGGACAGGGCGAACCGGGGAGCTGTTTTTT.

This chain connects TRBV19 to TRBJ2-7, with 8 bases that match TRBD1. V shed 0 bases, J shed 2 bases, and the junction held 0 bases outside the gene matches. CDR3 length: 14 residues. The germline CDR1 and CDR2 sequences are LNHDA and SQIVND (reference sequence). The CDR3 region is CASSIETGAYEQYF. The CDR3 region has the DNA TGTGCCAGTAGTATAGAGACAGGGGCCTACGAGCAGTACTTC. Full variable domain (rest looked up from reference TRBV19 and TRBJ2-7): DGGITQSPKYLFRKEGQNVTLSCEQNLNHDAMYWYRQDPGQGLRLIYYSQIVNDFQKGDIAEGYSVSREKKESFPLTVTSAQKNPTAFYLCASSIETGAYEQYFGPGTRLTVT.

This clonotype was seen only a few times. The chain joins TRBV2 to TRBJ2-3, with D tentatively TRBD1 or TRBD2 (5 bases each). Trimming removed 8 bases at V and 5 bases at J, with 20 bases between. The germline V gene encodes CDR1 SNHLY and CDR2 FYNNEI. The CDR3 totals 15 residues. The CDR3 spells CASPPGALRGDTQYF. The CDR3 nucleotides read TGTGCCAGCCCCCCCGGGGCACTCCGGGGAGATACGCAGTATTTT.

This clonotype was observed at least ten times. This chain links TRBV6-6 with TRBJ2-5; 9 bases match TRBD1. Germline assignment: CDR1 MNHNY and CDR2 SVGAGI (reference sequence). The CDR3 contains 16 residues. V was clipped by 5 bases and J by 4 bases; unmatched bases: 11. The CDR3 spells CASSQLGQGIRETQYF. CDR3 nucleotide sequence: TGTGCCAGCAGTCAGTTAGGACAGGGGATCCGAGAGACCCAGTACTTC.

The chain links TRBV15 to TRBJ2-7; D unclear. The CDR3 covers 14 residues. Trimming removed 2 bases from V and 2 bases from J, with 10 bases in between. Germline V gives CDR1 LNHNV, CDR2 YYDKDF (reference sequence). In nucleotides, the CDR3 is TGTGCCACCAGCAGACAGGTCCGAACCTACGAGCAGTACTTC. The encoded protein is CATSRQVRTYEQYF.

The V and J genes are TRBV13 and TRBJ2-7, with a tentative D call TRBD2 (5 bases). Germline V gene data show CDR1 as PRHDT and CDR2 as FYEKMQ (reference sequence). Trimming cost V 3 bases and J 2 bases, with 14 bases left between them. This CDR3 has 15 amino acids. The CDR3 DNA reads as TGTGCCAGCAGCTTGACTGCGTCGGAGGCCTACGAGCAGTACTTC. As protein: CASSLTASEAYEQYF.